This T cell receptor (beta chain) is from a study of CD8 T cells in ankylosing spondylitis. Whole-study findings and limits: Typical of ankylosing spondylitis blood, it appeared, was a TCR beta motif of under 10 highly homologous variants. CD8+ disease-linked clones were present at relatively low frequencies in blood.

Quantitative 5'-RACE with molecular barcodes generated TCR beta libraries. MiXCR, applied by TCRdb to the 5' RACE reads, yields one record per CDR3 protein. The sample has 750,000 to 850,000 distinct CDR3 sequences, around 11% seen once. This clonotype was counted a few times. As yet, its antigen is unknown. The germline CDR1 and CDR2 sequences are MNHNS and SASEGT. The junction had 9 bases not matched to a gene; V was cut back by 7 bases and J by 7 bases. This CDR3 contains 14 residues. Sequencing input: blood, either unsorted or a sorted T cell fraction (not recorded which). The clonotype comes from a male donor with ankylosing spondylitis. The chain employs TRBV6-1 and TRBJ1-5; 8 nucleotides match TRBD1. CDR3 loop: CASTGQGRRQPQHF. For the CDR3, the DNA is TGTGCCAGCACCGGACAGGGTCGCCGACAGCCCCAGCATTTT.